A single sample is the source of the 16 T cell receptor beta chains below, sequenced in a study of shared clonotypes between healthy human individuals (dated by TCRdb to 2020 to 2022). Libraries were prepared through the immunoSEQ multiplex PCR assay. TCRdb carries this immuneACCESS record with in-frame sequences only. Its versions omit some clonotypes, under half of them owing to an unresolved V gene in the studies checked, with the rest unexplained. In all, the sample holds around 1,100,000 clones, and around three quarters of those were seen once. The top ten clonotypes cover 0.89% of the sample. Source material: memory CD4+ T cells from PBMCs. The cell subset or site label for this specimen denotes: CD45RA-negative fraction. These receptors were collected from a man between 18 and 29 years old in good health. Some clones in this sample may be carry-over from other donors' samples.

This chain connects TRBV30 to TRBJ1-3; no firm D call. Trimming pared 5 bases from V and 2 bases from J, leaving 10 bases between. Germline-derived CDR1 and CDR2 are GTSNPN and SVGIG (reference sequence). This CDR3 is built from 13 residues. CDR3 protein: CAWGPGAGNTIYF. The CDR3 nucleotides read TGTGCCTGGGGTCCTGGGGCTGGAAACACCATATATTTT. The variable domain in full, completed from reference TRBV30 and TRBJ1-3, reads SQTIHQWPATLVQPVGSPLSLECTVEGTSNPNLYWYRQAAGRGLQLLFYSVGIGQISSEVPQNLSASRPQDRQFILSSKKLLLSDSGFYLCAWGPGAGNTIYFGEGSWLTVV.

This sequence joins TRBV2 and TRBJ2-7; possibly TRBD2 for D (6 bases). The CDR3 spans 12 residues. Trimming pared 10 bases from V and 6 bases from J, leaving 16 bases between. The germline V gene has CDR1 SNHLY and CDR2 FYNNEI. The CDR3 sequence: CATGGDYPEQYF. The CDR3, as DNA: TGTGCCACCGGGGGAGACTACCCCGAGCAGTACTTC. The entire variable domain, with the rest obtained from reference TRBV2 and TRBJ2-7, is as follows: EPEVTQTPSHQVTQMGQEVILRCVPISNHLYFYWYRQILGQKVEFLVSFYNNEISEKSEIFDDQFSVERPDGSNFTLKIRSTKLEDSAMYFCATGGDYPEQYFGPGTRLTVT.

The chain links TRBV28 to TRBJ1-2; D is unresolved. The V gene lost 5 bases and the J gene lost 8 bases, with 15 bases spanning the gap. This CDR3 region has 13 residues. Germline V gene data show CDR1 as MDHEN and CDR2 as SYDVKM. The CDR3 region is CASSPFAVRGYTF. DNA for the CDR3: TGTGCCAGCAGTCCCTTCGCCGTGAGGGGCTACACCTTC.

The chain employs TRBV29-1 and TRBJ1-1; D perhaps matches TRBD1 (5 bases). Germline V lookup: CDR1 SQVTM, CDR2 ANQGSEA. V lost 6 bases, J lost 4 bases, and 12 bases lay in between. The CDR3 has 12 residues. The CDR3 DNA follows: TGCAGCGTAGCGACAGAGATCACTGAAGCTTTCTTT. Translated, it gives CSVATEITEAFF. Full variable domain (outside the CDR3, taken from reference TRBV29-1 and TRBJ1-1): SAVISQKPSRDICQRGTSLTIQCQVDSQVTMMFWYRQQPGQSLTLIATANQGSEATYESGFVIDKFPISRPNLTFSTLTVSNMSPEDSSIYLCSVATEITEAFFGQGTRLTVV.

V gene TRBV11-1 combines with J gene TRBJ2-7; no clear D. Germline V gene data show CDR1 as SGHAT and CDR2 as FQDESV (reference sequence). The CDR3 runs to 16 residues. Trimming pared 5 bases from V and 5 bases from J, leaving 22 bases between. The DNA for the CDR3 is TGTGCCAGCAGCCGCAGAAGGAATCCGACCCTCCACGAGCAGTACTTC. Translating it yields CASSRRRNPTLHEQYF.

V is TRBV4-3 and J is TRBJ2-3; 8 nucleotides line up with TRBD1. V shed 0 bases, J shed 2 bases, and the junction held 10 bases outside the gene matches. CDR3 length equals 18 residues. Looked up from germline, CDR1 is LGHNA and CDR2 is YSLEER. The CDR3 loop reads CASSQDTGGQSYTDTQYF. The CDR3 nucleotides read TGCGCCAGCAGCCAAGATACAGGGGGGCAAAGCTACACAGATACGCAGTATTTT.

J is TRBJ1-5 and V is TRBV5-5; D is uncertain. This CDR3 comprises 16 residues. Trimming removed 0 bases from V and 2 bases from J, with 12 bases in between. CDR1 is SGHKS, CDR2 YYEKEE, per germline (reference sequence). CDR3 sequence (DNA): TGTGCCAGCAGCTTGGTGGTGGGATGGGGCAATCAGCCCCAGCATTTT. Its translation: CASSLVVGWGNQPQHF.

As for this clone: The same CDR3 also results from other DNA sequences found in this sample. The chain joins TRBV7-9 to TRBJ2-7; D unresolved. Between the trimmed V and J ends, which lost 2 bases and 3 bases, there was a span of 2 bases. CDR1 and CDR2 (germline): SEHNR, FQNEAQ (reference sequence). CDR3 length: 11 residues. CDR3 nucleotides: TGTGCCAGCAGCTTACTCTACGAGCAGTACTTC. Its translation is CASSLLYEQYF. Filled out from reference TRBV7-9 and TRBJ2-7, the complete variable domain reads DTGVSQNPRHKITKRGQNVTFRCDPISEHNRLYWYRQTLGQGPEFLTYFQNEAQLEKSRLLSDRFSAERPKGSFSTLEIQRTEQGDSAMYLCASSLLYEQYFGPGTRLTVT.

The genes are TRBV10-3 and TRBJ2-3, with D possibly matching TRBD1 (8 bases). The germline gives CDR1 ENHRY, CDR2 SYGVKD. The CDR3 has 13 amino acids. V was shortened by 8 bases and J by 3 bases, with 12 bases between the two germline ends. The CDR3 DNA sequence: TGTGCCATCTTACAGGGGGGGACAGATACGCAGTATTTT. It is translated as CAILQGGTDTQYF.

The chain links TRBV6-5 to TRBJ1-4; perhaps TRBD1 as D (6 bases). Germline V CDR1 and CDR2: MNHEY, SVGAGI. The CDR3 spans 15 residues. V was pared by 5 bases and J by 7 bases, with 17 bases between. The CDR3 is CASSPFWTVPEKLFF. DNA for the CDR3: TGTGCCAGCAGTCCCTTCTGGACAGTGCCTGAAAAACTGTTTTTT.

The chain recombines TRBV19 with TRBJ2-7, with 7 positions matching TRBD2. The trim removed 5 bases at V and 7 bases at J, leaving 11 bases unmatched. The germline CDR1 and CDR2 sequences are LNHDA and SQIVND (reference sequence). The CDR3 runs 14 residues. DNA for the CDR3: TGTGCCAGTAGTCTCCTCGCGGGAGAGTCTGAGCAGTACTTC. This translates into CASSLLAGESEQYF. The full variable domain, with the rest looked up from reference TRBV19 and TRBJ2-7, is DGGITQSPKYLFRKEGQNVTLSCEQNLNHDAMYWYRQDPGQGLRLIYYSQIVNDFQKGDIAEGYSVSREKKESFPLTVTSAQKNPTAFYLCASSLLAGESEQYFGPGTRLTVT.

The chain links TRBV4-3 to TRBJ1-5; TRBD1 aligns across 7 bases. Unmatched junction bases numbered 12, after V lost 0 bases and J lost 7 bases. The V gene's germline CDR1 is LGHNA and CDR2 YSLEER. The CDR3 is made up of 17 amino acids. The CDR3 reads CASSQDRLWDSPQPQHF. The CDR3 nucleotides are TGCGCCAGCAGCCAAGATAGGTTGTGGGACAGCCCACAGCCCCAGCATTTT.

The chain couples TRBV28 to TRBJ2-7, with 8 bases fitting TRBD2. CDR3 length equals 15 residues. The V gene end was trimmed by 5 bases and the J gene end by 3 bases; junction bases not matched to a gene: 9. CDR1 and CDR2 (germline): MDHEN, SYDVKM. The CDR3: CASSPGGGTHYEQYF. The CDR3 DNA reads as TGTGCCAGCAGTCCGGGAGGGGGAACCCACTACGAGCAGTACTTC.

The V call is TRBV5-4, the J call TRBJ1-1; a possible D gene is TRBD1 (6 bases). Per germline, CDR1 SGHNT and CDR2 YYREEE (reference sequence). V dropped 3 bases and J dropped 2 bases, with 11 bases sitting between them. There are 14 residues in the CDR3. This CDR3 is CASSYGTYNTEAFF. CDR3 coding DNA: TGTGCCAGCAGCTACGGGACATACAACACTGAAGCTTTCTTT.

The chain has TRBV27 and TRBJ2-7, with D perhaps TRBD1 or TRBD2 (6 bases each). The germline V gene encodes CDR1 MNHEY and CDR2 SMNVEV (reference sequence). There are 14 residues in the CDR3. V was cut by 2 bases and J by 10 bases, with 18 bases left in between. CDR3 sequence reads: CASSLGGRQAHQYF. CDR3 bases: TGTGCCAGCAGTTTAGGGGGGCGACAGGCACACCAGTACTTC.

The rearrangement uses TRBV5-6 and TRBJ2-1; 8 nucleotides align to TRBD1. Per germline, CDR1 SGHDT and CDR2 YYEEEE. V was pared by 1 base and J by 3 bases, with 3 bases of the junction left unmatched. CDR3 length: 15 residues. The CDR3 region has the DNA TGTGCCAGCAGCTTGTTTACAGGGGGCTACAATGAGCAGTTCTTC. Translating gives CASSLFTGGYNEQFF.